Presented here are 14 T cell receptor beta chains from one specimen sequenced in a study of cytomegalovirus exposure and HLA in healthy donors. Primers: 60 Vbeta forward and 13 Jbeta reverse. The assay was immunoSEQ multiplex PCR, and TCRdb's table has in-frame clones only and misses some. Counted here are more than 85,000 clones, more than 65% occurring once; the ten biggest clones make up 0.9% to 1.5%. The sequenced sample was PBMCs. The receptors were gathered from a woman under 30 in good health and CMV-seronegative.

The chain carries TRBV27 and TRBJ1-3, with D possibly TRBD1 on 5 matching bases. The CDR3 is made up of 18 amino acids. Per germline, CDR1 MNHEY and CDR2 SMNVEV (reference sequence). The V end was cut by 3 bases, the J end by 7 bases, with 25 bases between. This CDR3 reads CASSFIPPGRDRVNTIYF. The DNA for the CDR3 is TGTGCCAGCAGTTTCATCCCACCGGGCAGGGATCGGGTTAACACCATATATTTT.

The genes are TRBV7-2 and TRBJ2-7; D perhaps matches TRBD2 (5 bases). The CDR3 covers 15 residues. CDR1 and CDR2 from the germline V gene are SGHTA and FQGNSA. Trimming pared 2 bases from V and 5 bases from J, leaving 16 bases between. In nucleotides, the CDR3 is TGTGCCAGCAGCTTACGGTCGGGATTCAGCGACGAGCAGTACTTC. This gives the protein CASSLRSGFSDEQYF. Filled out from reference TRBV7-2 and TRBJ2-7, the complete variable domain reads GAGVSQSPSNKVTEKGKDVELRCDPISGHTALYWYRQSLGQGLEFLIYFQGNSAPDKSGLPSDRFSAERTGGSVSTLTIQRTQQEDSAVYLCASSLRSGFSDEQYFGPGTRLTVT.

The J gene is TRBJ1-3, the V gene TRBV5-1, with TRBD1 matching over 8 bases. After removal of 3 bases from V and 3 bases from J, the junction contained 8 bases not matched to a gene. The CDR3 length is 16 residues. CDR1 and CDR2 from the germline V gene are SGHRS and YFSETQ. CDR3 DNA: TGCGCCAGCAGCTCCGGGACAGGTGATGGTGGAAACACCATATATTTT. It is translated as CASSSGTGDGGNTIYF.

This sequence joins TRBV25-1 and TRBJ2-7; 7 bases fit TRBD1. Germline V gives CDR1 MGHDK, CDR2 SYGVNS. This CDR3 spans 15 amino acids. V dropped 2 bases and J dropped 2; count of bases not matched to a gene: 6. CDR3 region: CASSEEGDRAYEQYF. CDR3 DNA: TGTGCCAGCAGTGAAGAGGGAGACAGGGCCTACGAGCAGTACTTC.

The rearrangement joins TRBV6-6 to TRBJ2-1, with TRBD1 identical over 7 bases. The germline gives CDR1 MNHNY, CDR2 SVGAGI (reference sequence). The CDR3 extends over 11 amino acids. Losses at the gene ends were 5 bases for V and 12 bases for J; bases not matched to a gene: 4. The CDR3 sequence is CASSPGQAQFF. The CDR3 coding sequence is TGTGCCAGCAGTCCCGGACAGGCGCAGTTCTTC.

J is TRBJ1-2 and V is TRBV7-9; perhaps TRBD1 as D (6 bases). Germline CDR1 SEHNR, CDR2 FQNEAQ (reference sequence). The CDR3 totals 15 residues. Trimming left V 1 base short and J 3 bases short, with 12 bases between. CDR3: CASSLEARGDYGYTF. CDR3 DNA sequence: TGTGCCAGCAGCTTAGAGGCCAGGGGTGACTATGGCTACACCTTC.

The genes are TRBV7-2 and TRBJ1-1; 12 nucleotides align to TRBD1. The V and J ends lost 5 bases and 3 bases, in that order; junction bases with no gene match: 1. The CDR3 is made up of 14 amino acids. Germline V gene lookup returns CDR1 SGHTA and CDR2 FQGNSA. The DNA for the CDR3 is TGTGCCAGCAGCCGGGACAGGGGGCACACTGAAGCTTTCTTT. Translated: CASSRDRGHTEAFF.

V usage is TRBV5-1 and J usage is TRBJ2-7; D is perhaps TRBD2 (5 bases). Germline lookup yields CDR1 SGHRS and CDR2 YFSETQ. Trimming took off 4 bases at V and 8 bases at J, with 19 bases between the two ends. This CDR3 has 14 amino acids. CDR3 sequence: CASSLDPTSLKQYF. CDR3 DNA sequence: TGCGCCAGCAGCCTGGACCCAACTAGTCTGAAGCAGTACTTC.

The chain combines TRBV2 with TRBJ1-6, with TRBD1 identical over 10 bases. J lost 7 bases, V lost 6 bases, and 9 bases had no gene match. Germline loops: CDR1 SNHLY, CDR2 FYNNEI. The CDR3 is made up of 16 amino acids. The CDR3 nucleotides read TGTGCCAGCAGATCCCCGGCGGGACAGGGGAATTCACCCCTCCACTTT. Protein: CASRSPAGQGNSPLHF. The whole variable domain, remainder taken from reference TRBV2 and TRBJ1-6, is EPEVTQTPSHQVTQMGQEVILRCVPISNHLYFYWYRQILGQKVEFLVSFYNNEISEKSEIFDDQFSVERPDGSNFTLKIRSTKLEDSAMYFCASRSPAGQGNSPLHFGNGTRLTVT.

The chain carries TRBV6-5 and TRBJ2-7, with D perhaps TRBD2 (7 bases). Germline-derived CDR1 and CDR2 are MNHEY and SVGAGI. The CDR3 spans 14 residues. Trimming cost V 0 bases and J 6 bases, with 12 bases left between them. CDR3 DNA sequence: TGTGCCAGCAGTTACTCTGGGGGAGGGGGCGAGCAGTACTTC. It encodes CASSYSGGGGEQYF.

V is TRBV19 and J is TRBJ2-1; 7 positions match TRBD2. This CDR3 is 12 amino acids long. Trimming at V came to 7 bases and at J to 6 bases, leaving 3 bases not matched to a gene. Looked up from germline, CDR1 is LNHDA and CDR2 is SQIVND (reference sequence). The CDR3 protein is CASNWGGNEQFF. The CDR3 region has the DNA TGTGCCAGTAATTGGGGGGGCAATGAGCAGTTCTTC.

This clone was detected a few times. V is TRBV7-2 and J is TRBJ2-2; D remains unclear. V was pared by 3 bases and J by 2 bases, with 13 bases between. Germline CDR1 and CDR2: SGHTA and FQGNSA. CDR3 length: 16 amino acids. CDR3 region: CASSFMFSTNTGELFF. CDR3 nucleotides: TGTGCCAGCAGCTTCATGTTCTCGACAAACACCGGGGAGCTGTTTTTT.

This clone was picked up one time. The V call is TRBV6-4, the J call TRBJ2-1; D is perhaps TRBD2 (6 bases). The CDR3 covers 14 residues. Germline-derived CDR1 and CDR2 are MRHNA and SNTAGT. V was trimmed by 4 bases and J by 5 bases, leaving 12 bases between them. DNA for the CDR3: TGTGCCAGCAGTGTGTCTAGCGCCAACAATGAGCAGTTCTTC. As protein: CASSVSSANNEQFF.

The V and J genes are TRBV11-2 and TRBJ2-1, with D hard to call. V gave up 0 bases and J gave up 6 bases, with 9 bases separating them. The CDR3 is 14 residues long. Per germline, CDR1 SGHAT and CDR2 FQNNGV. Here the CDR3 reads CASSLDFASNEQFF. CDR3 nucleotides: TGTGCCAGCAGCTTAGATTTCGCGAGCAATGAGCAGTTCTTC.